This T cell receptor beta chain is from a study of cytomegalovirus exposure and HLA in healthy donors (dated by TCRdb to about 2017). About the full investigation: In an earlier analysis of approximately 640 of the donors, approximately 260 Gb of sequence data and 120 million or so unique TCR beta sequences from approximately 180 million T cells were reported. The study aimed to test whether signatures of past pathogen exposure could be identified by cataloging public T cell receptors. The T cell repertoires of 666 subjects were profiled by immunosequencing and related to cytomegalovirus serostatus. To predict cytomegalovirus infection status, the study combined high-throughput TCR immunosequencing, statistical association of individual TCRs with disease status, and machine learning. HLA typing covered class I and class II loci at four-digit resolution. A later genetic analysis took genome-wide SNP genotypes for about 55% of the 666 donors and used that subset as a discovery cohort. The genetic ancestry cluster associated with self-reported Caucasian donors included roughly 84% of the roughly 390 genotyped donors. All discovery cohort repertoires had been generated on a single sequencing platform. In an earlier analysis of a few hundred of the donors, high-throughput TCR beta sequencing was used to judge whether each TCR beta V gene segment behaved as functional or pseudogenic. The number of typed donors differed by locus: about 629-630 for A, B, C, DRB1 and DQB1; approximately 530 for DQA1; over 600 for DPA1; and around 450 for DPB1. In a later analysis, previously published TCR beta repertoires from 600 to 850 donors were re-analyzed and high-resolution HLA genotyping was added so that TCR occurrence patterns could be studied. Rather than drawing on any new phenotypic data, the later analysis identified candidate immune exposures from TCR beta sequences and the way those sequences occurred across donors. Donor age, sex, ethnicity and CMV serostatus were compiled together with the repertoire data. A handful of DR-DQ haplotypes were handled as single units for association and clustering because linkage in the cohort was strong. Approximately 300 gigabases of sequencing data and tens of millions of unique TCR sequences made up an early release that covered 500 to 650 HLA-typed donors. A separate validation cohort of 100 to 150 different subjects was used in addition to the approximately 700-subject first cohort. Across approximately 420 genotyped donors of the cohort, an average of roughly 200,000 unique TCR beta nucleotide sequences per donor were sequenced, and approximately 19% of those sequences were non-productive.

Comment on this clone: Its antigen specificity is not known. It has no much larger one-base neighbor in the sample; base qualities were not kept.

The cohort was made up of approximately 700 healthy bone marrow donors. Cohort members were all nominally healthy when sampled, although unrecorded immune exposures were likely present. The donor was CMV seropositive and was included in the group of about 290 seropositive cohort members. A peripheral blood sample was collected from each donor, and TCR beta sequencing was performed on peripheral blood mononuclear cells. Genomic DNA extraction from the blood cell samples was performed with the Qiagen DNeasy Blood Extraction Kit. The method behind the library was the immunoSEQ multiplex PCR assay. The multiplex PCR relied on a mix of 60 forward primers for TCR Vbeta segments and 13 reverse primers for TCR Jbeta segments. A multiplex PCR assay on genomic DNA amplified the CDR3 region of rearranged TCR beta genes. Amplified TCR beta libraries were sequenced as 87-base-pair reads on the Illumina HiSeq System. Per the source publication's procedure: In a later analysis, tens of millions of unique TCR beta chains were counted across the roughly 670 repertoires, and about 10 million of these chains were shared by at least two donors. To remove PCR and sequencing errors, raw reads were error-corrected and collapsed into unique sequences using a nearest-neighbor algorithm that merged closely related sequences. CDR3 sequences were aligned to IMGT reference sequences to assign V, D and J gene segments. For a sequence to be retained, at least a six-nucleotide match to both a V gene segment and a J gene segment was required. A rearrangement counted as productive if the CDR3 had no stop codons and remained in frame with V and J, and every other rearrangement counted as non-productive. CDR3 was defined by IMGT convention, running from the second conserved V-encoded cysteine to the conserved J-encoded phenylalanine. In an earlier analysis of more than 550 of the donors, sequences lacking an unambiguous match to a single V gene segment were excluded. An earlier analysis of 450 to 650 of the donors called V segments functional above 56.7% productive rearrangements and segregating when the between-donor standard deviation exceeded 5%. A statistical classification framework was built to diagnose cytomegalovirus status from the catalog of TCR beta chain sequences. V and J gene assignment, in a later analysis, came from comparing TCR nucleotide sequences with IMGT/GENE-DB human TR gene sequences. The TCRdist pipeline was used in a later analysis to assign CDR3 sequences and most-parsimonious VDJ recombination scenarios. In a later analysis, each TCR beta chain was defined by its CDR3 amino acid sequence together with its V-gene family, and reads without a unique V-gene family were excluded. In a later analysis, some 600 highly shared, low-generation-probability nucleotide sequences were removed to address suspected cross-contamination and a sequencing artifact. In a later analysis, a clonal expansion index was calculated for each public chain from normalized within-repertoire ranks of inferred template counts. In a later analysis, generation probabilities were computed using a VDJ recombination model fitted to out-of-frame rearrangements, and the results were checked against IGoR. Hypergeometric tests were used in a later analysis to score TCR-TCR, TCR-HLA and TCR-CMV co-occurrence, with a repertoire-size bias correction applied to the TCR pairs. In a later analysis, false discovery rates were estimated by permuting HLA or CMV assignments 20 times. A later analysis grouped co-occurring TCRs with DBSCAN, adding TCRdist sequence similarity when clustering within HLA-allele-positive subsets. For co-occurrence clustering, repertoires with fewer than 30,000 or more than 120,000 public chains were excluded, along with roughly 5 repertoires with anomalous nucleotide sharing. Sourced from immuneACCESS, this table was stored by TCRdb with only in-frame sequences that have V and J called. A share of the clones is absent; for the studies checked, an unresolved V gene accounts for under half, and the remainder has no known explanation. V, J and clone size are those of that table, while D and trimming were read from the DNA. This sample is represented by roughly 100,000 clones; approximately 68% of them were singletons. The ten biggest clones cover around 5.6% of the sample.

The research as a whole found: A later analysis associated 16,951 TCR beta sequences with specific HLA alleles at a false discovery rate of 0.05. V-gene and J-gene trimming of TCR beta chains was associated with a missense DCLRE1C variant in a later genetic analysis, and the association was replicated in an independent cohort. Strong co-occurrence of HLA alleles, especially DR and DQ, made assigning TCR associations to individual alleles difficult. In a later analysis, HLA-associated TCR beta chains were found to be more clonally expanded and to have lower generation probabilities than equally common non-associated chains. The classifier was reported to diagnose cytomegalovirus status with high specificity and sensitivity in both the original and validation cohorts. The earlier analysis of almost 600 of the donors excluded around 17 rarely observed V segments, including chromosome 9 orphons, because counts were too low. The sequencing pipeline was judged likely to have produced a cluster of highly shared sequence variants as a technical artifact. Compared with the approximately 600-donor mean, donors in an Asian-associated ancestry cluster had fewer N-insertions in productive TCRs, according to a later genetic analysis. In vitro tests confirmed that three of the cytomegalovirus-associated TCR beta chains recognize cytomegalovirus antigens. A further reported finding was that TCR beta sequences accurately predicted the HLA-A and HLA-B alleles for most subjects in the first cohort. Broadly in line with IMGT annotations, most TCR beta V segments showed up in productive rearrangements about 87% or about 30% of the time in an earlier analysis of several hundred of the donors. According to the authors, the approach could potentially be generalized to other disease states and immunological phenotypes. In a later analysis, several top co-occurrence clusters were reported to appear linked to parvovirus B19, influenza, CMV and Epstein-Barr virus. HLA typing was unavailable for some donors at each locus, so association tests used only the typed subset. In the study, some 160 TCR beta chains were listed as associated with cytomegalovirus. Presence/absence analyses assumed roughly uniform sequencing depth across donors, an assumption that may not hold. In a later analysis, the rate of TCR association differed among HLA loci, with DRB1 alleles having the most associated TCRs and HLA-C alleles having the fewest. For the cohort, immune exposure information was limited to CMV serostatus. The cohort was sequenced for TCR beta chains only, and without alpha or paired-chain data the features that could be detected were limited. Linkage disequilibrium might explain the correlated functional status among segregating V segments, but an unknown experimental factor could not be excluded. Most TCR sequences were seen in very few donors, while some public TCRs were found in many individuals. In a later analysis, most CMV-associated TCR beta chains were found to appear HLA-restricted, with HLA associations seemingly driven largely by CMV exposure.

The TCR originated in a boy younger than 18 in good health and CMV-seropositive. The sample consisted of PBMCs.

Here is the DNA: TGCGCCAGCAGTCCAGAGGGGGCCTACGAGCAGTACTTC. This is translated as CASSPEGAYEQYF. Recombination linked TRBV5-1 to TRBJ2-7; the D gene is perhaps TRBD1, from 6 matching bases. CDR1 and CDR2, looked up from the germline V gene, are SGHRS and YFSETQ. Its CDR3 holds 13 amino acids, cysteine through phenylalanine. The sequence is cut down to CDR3 DNA, 39 bases in frame from base 1. V gives up 5 bases and J gives up 2 bases, and the segment between their germline ends measures 11 bases.